This is a list of T cell receptor beta chains from one sample in a study of type 1 regulatory T cells. TCRdb independently ran MiXCR on the reads; one entry per CDR3 protein. The data contain under 75,000 distinct CDR3 sequences, 20% to 25% of them seen just once; the ten biggest clones take up 8.3%. Their recognized antigens are unknown. The sequencing input was cultured type 1 regulatory T (Tr1) cells, either the whole culture or a sorted fraction (not recorded which). Source of these receptors: a human donor in good health. Each CDR3 is given with its conserved first and last residue. Each record gives: clone size, D gene, J gene, V gene, CDR3 DNA, CDR3 protein. The D gene is left open where the match is weak. Size values are once, few and many counts, or a class for expanded clones, and some rows have none.

- | - | TRBJ2-3 | TRBV7-2 | TGTGCCAGCAGCCCCCGGTTCGAAACAACAGATACGCAGTATTTT | CASSPRFETTDTQYF
- | TRBD1 | TRBJ2-1 | TRBV29-1 | TGCAGCGTCACCGTGGGACAGGGGGTAGGTGAGCAGTTCTTC | CSVTVGQGVGEQFF
- | TRBD1 | TRBJ2-3 | TRBV30 | TGTGCCTGGGACCGTGGACAGGGAGGCGCAGATACGCAGTATTTT | CAWDRGQGGADTQYF
few | - | TRBJ2-7 | TRBV12-3/TRBV12-4 | TGTGCCAGCAGGGGACGCCTAGGGGGCTACGAGCAGTACTTC | CASRGRLGGYEQYF
- | - | TRBJ1-2 | TRBV12-3/TRBV12-4 | TGTGCCAGCAGTTTACACAGGGAAGGGTATGGCTACACCTTC | CASSLHREGYGYTF
- | - | TRBJ2-3 | TRBV6-2/TRBV6-3 | TGTGCCAGCAGTTACTCCGACCTGGGTCATACGCAGTATTTT | CASSYSDLGHTQYF
- | TRBD2 | TRBJ2-1 | TRBV5-6 | TGCGCCAGCAGCGCCCTACTAGCGGGAGCCGCCAATGAGCAGTTCTTC | CASSALLAGAANEQFF
- | TRBD2 | TRBJ2-5 | TRBV5-1 | TGCGCCAGCAGCATTGGGACTAGCGGGAGCTCTTCAGAGACCCAGTACTTC | CASSIGTSGSSSETQYF
- | - | TRBJ2-5 | TRBV9 | TGTGCCAGCAGCGTAATGGAGGCCGCCATGGGAGCCCAGTACTTC | CASSVMEAAMGAQYF
- | - | TRBJ1-6 | TRBV19 | TGTGCCAGTAGTACGGGACCGCGTAATTCACCCCTCCACTTT | CASSTGPRNSPLHF
- | TRBD2 | TRBJ2-1 | TRBV7-2 | TGTGCCAGCAGCTTAGTCGCGGGAGCTTGGAATGAGCAGTTCTTC | CASSLVAGAWNEQFF
few | TRBD2 | TRBJ2-5 | TRBV7-8 | TGTGCCAGCAGCCGACTAGCGGGACAAGGGACCCAGTACTTC | CASSRLAGQGTQYF
few | - | TRBJ1-5 | TRBV6-5 | TGTGCCAGCAGACCGGCTGCGGGGAGCAATCAGCCCCAGCATTTT | CASRPAAGSNQPQHF
- | TRBD1 | TRBJ1-2 | TRBV5-1 | TGCGCCAGCAGCTTGGAGGGGCAGGGGGCGAATGGCTACACCTTC | CASSLEGQGANGYTF
many | TRBD2 | TRBJ2-1 | TRBV20-1 | TGCAGCACCGGACGGGGACTAGCGCTATATGAGCAGTTCTTC | CSTGRGLALYEQFF
- | TRBD1 | TRBJ1-2 | TRBV7-2 | TGTGCCAGCAGCCCGGACAGGGGGCACTATGGCTACACCTTC | CASSPDRGHYGYTF
few | TRBD2 | TRBJ2-3 | TRBV5-4 | TGTGCCAGCAGCCTAAAAGGGGGACTAGCGGGAGATACGCAGTATTTT | CASSLKGGLAGDTQYF
- | - | TRBJ2-7 | TRBV4-3 | TGCGCCAGCAGCCAAGATATTGGCAGGGGTAACGAGCAGTACTTC | CASSQDIGRGNEQYF
- | - | TRBJ2-1 | TRBV29-1 | TGCAGCGTTGACAGGGAGCAGTTCTTC | CSVDREQFF
- | TRBD2 | TRBJ2-7 | TRBV7-9 | TGTGCCAGCAGCGGCGGGCGGGAGTGGTACGAGCAGTACTTC | CASSGGREWYEQYF
many | TRBD1 | TRBJ2-7 | TRBV5-1 | TGCGCCAGCAGCTCAGGGGGCAAAAGCGAGCAGTACTTC | CASSSGGKSEQYF
- | - | TRBJ1-1 | TRBV20-1 | TGCAGTGCTAGAGCCCCCGGGACGGCGGACACTGAAGCTTTCTTT | CSARAPGTADTEAFF
- | - | TRBJ1-4 | TRBV3-1 | - | CASSFYICSARQGATNEKLFF
many | - | TRBJ1-1 | TRBV12-3/TRBV12-4 | TGTGCCAGCAGTTTAGGGCTGACGGGGCTGGGAGCTGAAGCTTTCTTT | CASSLGLTGLGAEAFF
- | - | TRBJ1-1 | TRBV28 | TGTGCCAGCAGTTCCCCGGGACAGAACACTGAAGCTTTCTTT | CASSSPGQNTEAFF
few | - | TRBJ1-2 | TRBV29-1 | TGCAGCGTTCGGAGTACTAACTATGGCTACACCTTC | CSVRSTNYGYTF
- | - | TRBJ1-5 | TRBV7-2 | TGTGCCAGCAGCTTGGTCAATGGGCCCCAGCATTTT | CASSLVNGPQHF
- | TRBD2 | TRBJ2-7 | TRBV29-1 | TGCAGCGTGTCCGGGACTAGTTTAGGCGAGCAGTACTTC | CSVSGTSLGEQYF
few | - | TRBJ2-3 | TRBV18 | TGTGCCAGCTCACGGAGTCTGGGACAATTGACGGATACGCAGTATTTT | CASSRSLGQLTDTQYF
few | - | TRBJ2-1 | TRBV5-1 | TGCGCCAGCAGCCCCCTTGCGGGATTATATAATGAGCAGTTCTTC | CASSPLAGLYNEQFF
- | - | TRBJ2-7 | TRBV5-1 | TGCGCCAGCAGCTCGCAGTCCTCCTCCTACGAGCAGTACTTC | CASSSQSSSYEQYF
many | - | TRBJ2-1 | TRBV20-1 | TGCAGTGCTCCCCCTTACAATGAGCAGTTCTTC | CSAPPYNEQFF
- | TRBD2 | TRBJ2-1 | TRBV6-2/TRBV6-3 | TGTGCCAGCACCGCGGGGAGGGAGGCTGAGCAGTTCTTC | CASTAGREAEQFF
few | TRBD2 | TRBJ2-7 | TRBV6-2/TRBV6-3 | TGTGCCAGCAGCCGACTAGCGACCTCCGCCGAGCAGTACTTC | CASSRLATSAEQYF
- | TRBD1 | TRBJ2-4 | TRBV12-3/TRBV12-4 | TGTGCCAGCAGTTTTGGGACAGTGAGGGGGAACATTCAGTACTTC | CASSFGTVRGNIQYF
- | TRBD1 | TRBJ2-1 | TRBV20-1 | TGCAGTGCTAGAAGGGTCCAGGGGGATGAGCAGTTCTTC | CSARRVQGDEQFF
few | TRBD2 | TRBJ2-4 | TRBV5-1 | TGCGCCAGCAGCCCCGGACTAGAGCACATTCAGTACTTC | CASSPGLEHIQYF
- | - | TRBJ1-2 | TRBV24-1 | TGTGCCACCAGTGATGAATGGACAAATGGCTACACCTTC | CATSDEWTNGYTF
- | TRBD2 | TRBJ2-5 | TRBV5-6 | TGTGCCAGCAAACTACTAGCGGGAGTGGAGACCCAGTACTTC | CASKLLAGVETQYF
few | - | TRBJ1-5 | TRBV7-9 | TGTGCCAGCAGCTTAGCCGGAGATAGCAATCAGCCCCAGCATTTT | CASSLAGDSNQPQHF
- | - | TRBJ2-1 | TRBV5-4 | TGTGCCAGCAGCCATGGTAAGACTAACCCCTACAATGAGCAGTTCTTC | CASSHGKTNPYNEQFF
few | TRBD2 | TRBJ2-1 | TRBV29-1 | TGCAGCGTTGGACTAGCGGGAGGGCCTGATAATGAGCAGTTCTTC | CSVGLAGGPDNEQFF
few | TRBD1 | TRBJ1-2 | TRBV20-1 | TGCAGTGCTGCGGACAGGAACTATGGCTACACCTTC | CSAADRNYGYTF
- | - | TRBJ1-1 | TRBV12-3/TRBV12-4 | TGTGCCAGCAAGACGGGGGGGCACGCTGAAGCTTTCTTT | CASKTGGHAEAFF
- | - | TRBJ1-4 | TRBV20-1 | TGCAGTGCTAATAGAGGATCGACAACTAATGAAAAACTGTTTTTT | CSANRGSTTNEKLFF
few | TRBD1 | TRBJ2-5 | TRBV30 | TGTGCACTTGGACAGGGGGGGACCCAGTACTTC | CALGQGGTQYF
- | - | TRBJ1-2 | TRBV28 | TGTGCCAGCAGTTGGGCCAGGGGAAGACTCTCTGGCTACACCTTC | CASSWARGRLSGYTF
few | - | TRBJ2-1 | TRBV10-3 | TGTGCCATCAGTGACGGCTCCCGCTTTGCAGATGAGCAGTTCTTC | CAISDGSRFADEQFF
many | - | TRBJ1-1 | TRBV5-1 | TGCGCCAGCAGCTTAACAGGGACGAACACTGAAGCTTTCTTT | CASSLTGTNTEAFF
many | - | TRBJ1-6 | TRBV14 | TGTGCCAGCAGCCGGGGGTTTTATTCACCCCTCCACTTT | CASSRGFYSPLHF
- | - | TRBJ1-5 | TRBV27 | TGTGCCAGCAGTTTATTCTCAGGCAGTAACCCATATTTTAGCAATCAGCCCCAGCATTTT | CASSLFSGSNPYFSNQPQHF
- | TRBD2 | TRBJ2-1 | TRBV20-1 | TGCAGTGCGAGAGTGACTAGCGGGAGTGGGTATGAGCAGTTCTTC | CSARVTSGSGYEQFF
few | - | TRBJ1-2 | TRBV2 | TGTGCCAGCAGGCTTACAGAAAACTATGGCTACACCTTC | CASRLTENYGYTF
few | TRBD2 | TRBJ2-5 | TRBV6-5 | TGTGCCAGCAGGTATAGCGGGTCCTCGTTGGAGACCCAGTACTTC | CASRYSGSSLETQYF
few | - | TRBJ2-2 | TRBV10-3 | TGTGCCATCAGTAGAAATCAGGGGTCGAACACCGGGGAGCTGTTTTTT | CAISRNQGSNTGELFF
few | - | TRBJ1-1 | TRBV29-1 | TGCAGCGTTGTTCGGATGAACACTGAAGCTTTCTTT | CSVVRMNTEAFF